Sequencing of this T cell receptor (beta chain) was carried out in a study of blood T cell repertoires in COVID-19. In the study overall: Sources were T cells, B-cell-depleted T cells, or PBMCs; the material itself was cDNA or gDNA.

The V segment lost 2 bases and the J segment 5 bases; nucleotides outside the gene matches: 6. CDR1 is MGHRA, CDR2 YSYEKL, per germline. There are 15 residues in the CDR3. In the source study's methods: Reference gene primers were amplified, and this amplification served to estimate nucleated cell counts. Only in-frame clones appear in the TCRdb table, and some are missing; sequencing was by immunoSEQ multiplex PCR. That table is the source of V, J and clone size, and D and trimming were worked out from the DNA. The sample lists around 260,000 clones, over 80% occurring once. The genes are TRBV4-1 and TRBJ1-3; 7 bases are a match to TRBD1. This TCR was recovered from a woman in her thirties or forties who had recovered from COVID-19. The sample comprised peripheral blood. The CDR3 loop reads CASSQRGQKRNTIYF. The CDR3 coding sequence is TGCGCCAGCAGCCAAAGGGGACAGAAACGAAACACCATATATTTT.